The clone carrying this TCR beta chain appeared many times. Its antigen is still unknown. The ends were cut back, 5 bases at V and 6 bases at J, with 10 bases in the middle. Germline CDR1 and CDR2: MNHNS and SASEGT. The CDR3 sequence is 12 residues long. Amplified regions were TCR beta CDR3 sequences from RNA transcripts. TCR CDR3 regions were first amplified by RT-PCR with HTBI primers. TCRdb re-analysed the multiplex PCR reads in MiXCR, keeping a single row per CDR3 protein. The sample shows 530,000 or so distinct CDR3 sequences, 17% of them seen only once. Among ophthalmopathy patients, the Clinical Activity Score reached at least 3, the NOSPECS grade reached at least 4, and duration remained under 3 months. Clinical symptoms, serum thyroxine and TRAb, thyroid ultrasound and orbital computed tomography together formed the diagnostic basis. The source of the sample is a study of T cells in Graves' hyperthyroidism and ophthalmopathy. General study points: By a 13 V-J model, ophthalmopathy was set apart from stable hyperthyroidism. Researchers found most expanded thyroid clonotypes above 0.001 in blood as well.

Material: blood. The receptor's source is a woman under 30 with Graves' ophthalmopathy. The chain recombines TRBV6-1 with TRBJ1-1; D is ambiguous. The CDR3 DNA reads as TGTGCCAGCAGTTCCCGGGGATCTGAAGCTTTCTTT. Translating gives CASSSRGSEAFF.